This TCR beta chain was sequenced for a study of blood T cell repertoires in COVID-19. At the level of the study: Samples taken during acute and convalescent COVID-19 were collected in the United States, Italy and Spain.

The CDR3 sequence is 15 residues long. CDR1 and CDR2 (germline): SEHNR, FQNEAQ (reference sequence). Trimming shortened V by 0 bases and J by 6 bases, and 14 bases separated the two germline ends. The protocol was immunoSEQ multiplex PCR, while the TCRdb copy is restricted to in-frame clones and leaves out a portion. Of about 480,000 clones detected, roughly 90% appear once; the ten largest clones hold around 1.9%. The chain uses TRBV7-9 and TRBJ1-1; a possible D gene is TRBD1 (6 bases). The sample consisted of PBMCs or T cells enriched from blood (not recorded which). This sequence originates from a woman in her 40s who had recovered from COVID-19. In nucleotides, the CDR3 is TGTGCCAGCAGCTTAGCCGGGGGGCGAGTTTCTGAAGCTTTCTTT. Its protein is CASSLAGGRVSEAFF.